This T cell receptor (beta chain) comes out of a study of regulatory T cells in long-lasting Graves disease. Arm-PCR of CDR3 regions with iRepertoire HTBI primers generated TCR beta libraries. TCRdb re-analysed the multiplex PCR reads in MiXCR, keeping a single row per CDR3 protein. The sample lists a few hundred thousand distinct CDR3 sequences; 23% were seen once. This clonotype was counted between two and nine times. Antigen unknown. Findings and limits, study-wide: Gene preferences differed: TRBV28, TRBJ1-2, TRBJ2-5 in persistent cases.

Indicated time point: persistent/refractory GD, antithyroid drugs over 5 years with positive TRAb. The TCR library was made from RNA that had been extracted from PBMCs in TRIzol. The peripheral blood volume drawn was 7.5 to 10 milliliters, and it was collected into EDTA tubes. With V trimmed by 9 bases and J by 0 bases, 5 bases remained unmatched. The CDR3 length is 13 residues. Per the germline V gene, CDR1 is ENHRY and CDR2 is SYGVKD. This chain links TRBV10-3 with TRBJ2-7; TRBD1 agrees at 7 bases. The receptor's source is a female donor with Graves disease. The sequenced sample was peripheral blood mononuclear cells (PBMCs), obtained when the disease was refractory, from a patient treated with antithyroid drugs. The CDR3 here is CAMSTGSSYEQYF. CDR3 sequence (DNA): TGTGCCATGTCGACAGGGAGCTCCTACGAGCAGTACTTC.